This paragraph reports one T cell receptor beta chain. Its antigen remains unknown. The data belong to a study of shared clonotypes between healthy human individuals. Findings and caveats of the study: Expectations were that clonotype sharing among donors would be affected by sequencing depth.

Splitting the CD4+ cells yielded a CD45RA+ naive subset and a CD45RA-negative memory subset. Using around 180 ng DNA, around 30,000 T cell genomes, the sorted-subset replicate PCRs were run. Sequencing was performed with immunoSEQ multiplex PCR; in TCRdb, only in-frame clones are kept and a portion is missing. Of about a million clones in the sample, around 77% were seen once. V shed 9 bases, J shed 2 bases, and the junction held 6 bases outside the gene matches. The CDR3 contains 14 residues. Germline CDR1 and CDR2: LNHDA and SQIVND (reference sequence). The sequenced sample consisted of memory CD4+ T cells from PBMCs. The sample's subset: CD45RA-negative fraction. The V gene is TRBV19, the J gene TRBJ2-2, with TRBD1 identical over 7 bases. The receptor's source is a man aged 18-30 years in good health. Some clones in this sample may be carry-over from other donors' samples. In DNA, the CDR3 is TGTGCCAGCGAGGGGACAGCCAACACCGGGGAGCTGTTTTTT. Translation: CASEGTANTGELFF.